Following are 3 T cell receptor beta chains from one sample sequenced in a study of graft-versus-host responses after intestinal transplantation. The table came from immunoSEQ multiplex PCR; TCRdb's copy has only in-frame clones and leaves some out. The sample records about 130,000 clones, around nine tenths being singletons. Their specific antigens are unknown. The starting material was unstimulated CD4+ T cells sorted from spleen or lymph node cells, obtained before intestinal transplant. These receptors were obtained from a human donor who received an intestinal transplant.

The rearrangement uses TRBV7-2 and TRBJ1-1, with TRBD1 matching 8 bases. The germline gives CDR1 SGHTA, CDR2 FQGNSA. The CDR3 loop spans 14 amino acids. The junction had 7 bases not matched to a gene; V was cut back by 5 bases and J by 5 bases. As DNA, the CDR3 is TGTGCCAGCAGCGATACAGGGGGAAGGACTGAAGCTTTCTTT. It is translated as CASSDTGGRTEAFF.

The CDR3 reads CASSLLAYQETQYF. CDR3 nucleotide sequence: TGTGCCAGCAGTTTATTAGCGTACCAAGAGACCCAGTACTTC. The chain carries TRBV27 and TRBJ2-5, with D possibly matching TRBD2 (5 bases). The germline V and J ends were trimmed by 1 base and 0 bases, with 6 bases remaining between them. Per the germline V gene, CDR1 is MNHEY and CDR2 is SMNVEV (reference sequence). CDR3 size: 14 residues.

The chain is built from TRBV28 and TRBJ1-5; D gene uncertain. Trimming left V 6 bases short and J 2 bases short, with 5 bases between. Germline lookup yields CDR1 MDHEN and CDR2 SYDVKM. The CDR3 length is 12 residues. The CDR3 coding sequence is TGTGCCAGCAGGAGAGGCAATCAGCCCCAGCATTTT. Encoded protein: CASRRGNQPQHF.